This TCR beta chain was sequenced during a study of blood T cell repertoires in COVID-19. Study overall: Sites across the United States, Italy and Spain contributed samples from acute and convalescent COVID-19. T cells, B-cell-depleted T cells, or PBMCs supplied cDNA or gDNA.

CDR1 is MNHNS, CDR2 SASEGT, per germline. The V and J ends lost 0 bases and 5 bases, in that order; junction bases with no gene match: 3. The CDR3 has 16 amino acids. In the authors' methods: Estimation of nucleated cell counts was performed using reference gene primer amplification. Clones were sequenced by immunoSEQ multiplex PCR, and TCRdb holds only the in-frame ones, with some missing. The V and J calls and the clone size are those of that table, but D and trimming were determined from the DNA. The sample records 90,000 to 120,000 clones, under 85% being singletons. The sequence derives from a woman in her 70s with acute or convalescent COVID-19. V is TRBV6-1 and J is TRBJ2-1, with TRBD2 matching over 11 bases. Specimen: peripheral blood. The CDR3 DNA reads as TGTGCCAGCAGTGAAGCGACTAGCGGGAAAAACAATGAGCAGTTCTTC. As protein: CASSEATSGKNNEQFF.